The TCR beta chain described here comes from a study of blood T cell repertoires in COVID-19. In the study overall: COVID-19 samples, acute and convalescent, were from the United States, Italy and Spain. PBMCs, B-cell-depleted T cells, or T cells were the source of the cDNA or gDNA that made up the material.

Original methodology: How many nucleated cells were present was estimated from reference gene primer amplification. Produced via immunoSEQ multiplex PCR; TCRdb's table is partial and in-frame only. The V and J calls and clone size were taken over from that table, and D and trimming were inferred from the DNA. Of about 300,000 clones detected, more than 85% appear once; the ten largest clones hold roughly 1.3%. Germline CDR1 is SGHTA and CDR2 is FQGNSA. The CDR3 totals 15 residues. Germline trimming cut 2 bases from V and 6 bases from J; bases unmatched to any gene: 6. The sample consisted of peripheral blood. This clonotype was obtained from a man aged 70 or older with acute or convalescent COVID-19. J is TRBJ1-5 and V is TRBV7-2, with TRBD1 matching over 8 bases. CDR3 amino acids: CASSLSGGRGQPQHF. CDR3 DNA sequence: TGTGCCAGCAGCTTATCAGGGGGCCGGGGTCAGCCCCAGCATTTT.